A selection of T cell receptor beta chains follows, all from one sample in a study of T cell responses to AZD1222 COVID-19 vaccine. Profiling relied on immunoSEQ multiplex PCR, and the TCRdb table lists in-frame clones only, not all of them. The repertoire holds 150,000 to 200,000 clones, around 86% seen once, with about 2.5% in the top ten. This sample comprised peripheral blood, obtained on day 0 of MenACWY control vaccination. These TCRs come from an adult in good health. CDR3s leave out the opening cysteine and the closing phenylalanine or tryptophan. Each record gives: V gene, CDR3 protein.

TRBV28,ASSLPRRYEQY
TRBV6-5,ASSLTHSNQPQH
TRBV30,AWSGVAGALGELF
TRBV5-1,ASSDQGFQETQY
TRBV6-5,ASGARLSYEQY
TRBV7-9,ASSLNSVSYEQY
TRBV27,ASRSDGDGYT
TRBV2,ASSEGTGDEQY
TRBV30,AWSVGGAPNQPQH
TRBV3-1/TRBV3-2,ASSQPGDEQY
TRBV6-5,ASSKTDRLYEQY
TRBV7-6,ASSRGQGRSDTQY
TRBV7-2,ASSLVGLAGGHGTGELF
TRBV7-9,ASSLKVTGLVDTQY
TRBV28,ASSLTPPSGGYEQY